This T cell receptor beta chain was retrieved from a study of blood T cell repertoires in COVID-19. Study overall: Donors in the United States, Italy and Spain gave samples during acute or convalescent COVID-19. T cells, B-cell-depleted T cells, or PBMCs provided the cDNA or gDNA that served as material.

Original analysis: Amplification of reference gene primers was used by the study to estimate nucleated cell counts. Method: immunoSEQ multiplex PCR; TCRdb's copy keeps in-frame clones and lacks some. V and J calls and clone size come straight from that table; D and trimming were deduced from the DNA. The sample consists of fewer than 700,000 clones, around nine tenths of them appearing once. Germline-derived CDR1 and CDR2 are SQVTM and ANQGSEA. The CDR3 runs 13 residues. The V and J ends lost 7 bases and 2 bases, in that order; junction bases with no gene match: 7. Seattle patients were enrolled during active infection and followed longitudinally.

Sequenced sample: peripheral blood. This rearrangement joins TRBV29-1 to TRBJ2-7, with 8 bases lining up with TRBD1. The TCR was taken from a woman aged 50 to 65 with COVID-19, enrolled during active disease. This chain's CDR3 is CSAGAGGAYEQYF. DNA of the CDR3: TGCAGCGCTGGGGCAGGGGGCGCCTACGAGCAGTACTTC.